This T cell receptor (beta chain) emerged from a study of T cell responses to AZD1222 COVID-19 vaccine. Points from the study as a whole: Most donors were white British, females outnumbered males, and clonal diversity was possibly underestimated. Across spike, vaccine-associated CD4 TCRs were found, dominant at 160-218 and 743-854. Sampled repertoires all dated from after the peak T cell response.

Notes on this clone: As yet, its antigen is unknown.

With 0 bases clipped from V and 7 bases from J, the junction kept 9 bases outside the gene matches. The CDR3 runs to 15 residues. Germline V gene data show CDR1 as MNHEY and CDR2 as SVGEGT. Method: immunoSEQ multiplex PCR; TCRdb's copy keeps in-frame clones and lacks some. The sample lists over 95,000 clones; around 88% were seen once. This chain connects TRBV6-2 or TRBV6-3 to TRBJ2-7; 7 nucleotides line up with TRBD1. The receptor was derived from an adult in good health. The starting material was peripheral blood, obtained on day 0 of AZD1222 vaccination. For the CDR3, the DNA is TGTGCCAGCAGTTACTCGGGAACAGGGGACGGTGAGCAGTACTTC. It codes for CASSYSGTGDGEQYF.